These 20 T cell receptor beta chains came from one sample sequenced in a study of blood T cell repertoires in COVID-19. Sequencing used immunoSEQ multiplex PCR; TCRdb keeps in-frame clones, though not all of them. Here the sample spans some 45,000 clones, more than 75% being singletons. The specimen sequenced was peripheral blood. The source of these receptors is a man between 65 and 79 years old with acute or convalescent COVID-19.

In the case of this clone: One end of the junction varies from germline; a read error may be responsible. This rearrangement joins TRBV18 to TRBJ2-5, with 10 bases fitting TRBD1. The V gene's germline CDR1 is KGHSH and CDR2 LQKENI. The CDR3 loop spans 16 amino acids. This CDR3 reads CASSPRQGAIWETQYF. The CDR3 bases are TGTGCCAGCTCCCCACGACAGGGGGCGATCTGGGAGACCCAGTACTTC.

This clone was seen a handful of times. The V call is TRBV30, the J call TRBJ1-1; no reliable D call. Trimming took 0 bases from V and 7 from J, leaving 9 bases between them. CDR3 size: 12 residues. Germline V gene sequence: CDR1 GTSNPN, CDR2 SVGIG (reference sequence). This CDR3 is CAWSVGSGEAFF. For the CDR3, the DNA is TGTGCCTGGAGTGTGGGCAGCGGTGAAGCTTTCTTT.

The rearrangement uses TRBV15 and TRBJ1-2; unclear D gene. Trimming left V 4 bases short and J 4 bases short, with 13 bases between. Per the germline V gene, CDR1 is LNHNV and CDR2 is YYDKDF (reference sequence). The CDR3 loop spans 14 amino acids. CDR3 amino acids: CATSTGGGFYGYTF. The CDR3 nucleotides read TGTGCCACCAGCACAGGAGGAGGGTTCTATGGCTACACCTTC.

The table lists this clone with a few counts. This rearrangement joins TRBV6-5 to TRBJ1-1; 7 nucleotides align to TRBD1. Germline V gene data show CDR1 as MNHEY and CDR2 as SVGAGI. This CDR3 is 14 amino acids long. Losses at the gene ends were 5 bases for V and 1 base for J; bases not matched to a gene: 4. The CDR3 loop reads CASSTRQGNTEAFF. Here the CDR3 DNA reads TGTGCCAGCAGTACACGACAGGGGAACACTGAAGCTTTCTTT.

The DNA of the CDR3 is TGTGCCAGCAGTTACGGACAGGGTACTAATGAAAAACTGTTTTTT. This sequence encodes CASSYGQGTNEKLFF. The V call is TRBV6-6, the J call TRBJ1-4, with 8 bases that match TRBD1. V lost 2 bases, J lost 2 bases, and 1 base stayed unmatched. Germline-derived CDR1 and CDR2 are MNHNY and SVGAGI (reference sequence). The CDR3 has 15 residues.

The rearrangement links TRBV6-2 or TRBV6-3 to TRBJ2-5, with 12 bases matching TRBD2. Germline-derived CDR1 and CDR2 are MNHEY and SVGEGT. CDR3 size: 19 residues. J lost 0 bases, V lost 2 bases, and 10 bases had no gene match. Here the CDR3 reads CASSYNAVLAGGYQETQYF. CDR3 DNA sequence: TGTGCCAGCAGTTACAACGCCGTACTAGCGGGGGGCTACCAAGAGACCCAGTACTTC.

CDR3 nucleotide sequence: TGTGCCAGCAGCTCGATCGGGGTTTTCAACTATGGCTACACCTTC. Protein product: CASSSIGVFNYGYTF. V and J are TRBV11-2 and TRBJ1-2; D is unresolved. Germline values: CDR1 SGHAT, CDR2 FQNNGV. With 4 bases removed from V and 2 bases from J, the gap between germline ends came to 14 bases. The CDR3 has 15 amino acids.

J is TRBJ2-4 and V is TRBV11-2; D possibly corresponds to TRBD2 (5 bases). Trimming stripped 8 bases from V and 5 bases from J, with 19 bases between. Germline CDR1 SGHAT, CDR2 FQNNGV. This CDR3 spans 15 amino acids. The CDR3 coding sequence is TGTGCCAGCGGAGGCCTTCAACCCTTCGAAAACATTCAGTACTTC. Protein: CASGGLQPFENIQYF.

The chain combines TRBV30 with TRBJ2-2, with D possibly being TRBD1 (6 bases). With 1 base removed from V and 3 bases from J, the gap between germline ends came to 9 bases. This CDR3 spans 14 amino acids. CDR1 is GTSNPN, CDR2 SVGIG, per germline (reference sequence). The CDR3 DNA sequence: TGTGCCTGGAGTGCAGGGGCTTACACCGGGGAGCTGTTTTTT. Its translation is CAWSAGAYTGELFF.

The rearrangement uses TRBV6-2 or TRBV6-3 and TRBJ2-3; 8 nucleotides match TRBD1. The germline V gene has CDR1 MNHEY and CDR2 SVGEGT. Trimming took 6 bases from V and 1 from J; bases not matched to a gene: 6. The CDR3 loop spans 15 amino acids. The CDR3 DNA reads as TGTGCCAGCAGACCTCAGGGGGCGGGCACAGATACGCAGTATTTT. Translation: CASRPQGAGTDTQYF.

V and J are TRBV19 and TRBJ1-3; weak D call: TRBD1 (5 bases). Germline CDR1 is LNHDA and CDR2 is SQIVND (reference sequence). V dropped 3 bases and J dropped 2 bases, with 11 bases sitting between them. The CDR3 sequence is 15 residues long. The CDR3 bases are TGTGCCAGTAGTATTGGAGGGGCCACTGGAAACACCATATATTTT. This codes for CASSIGGATGNTIYF.

In this sample, this clone turned up a few times. The chain links TRBV19 to TRBJ1-2, with TRBD1 identical over 9 bases. Trimming took 6 bases from V and 7 from J; bases not matched to a gene: 15. Germline V gene data show CDR1 as LNHDA and CDR2 as SQIVND (reference sequence). This CDR3 spans 16 amino acids. CDR3 residues: CASRTPGQGLLGGYTF. The CDR3 nucleotides read TGTGCCAGTAGGACCCCGGGACAGGGCCTCTTAGGTGGCTACACCTTC.

The V and J genes are TRBV27 and TRBJ2-3; 7 bases match TRBD2. CDR3 size: 15 residues. With V trimmed by 3 bases and J by 1 base, 4 bases remained unmatched. Looked up from germline, CDR1 is MNHEY and CDR2 is SMNVEV (reference sequence). Here the CDR3 reads CASSFLGGGTDTQYF. CDR3 nucleotide sequence: TGTGCCAGCAGTTTTCTGGGGGGGGGCACAGATACGCAGTATTTT.

The gene calls are TRBV5-1 and TRBJ2-2; D possibly corresponds to TRBD1 (5 bases). From germline, CDR1 is SGHRS and CDR2 YFSETQ. Between the trimmed V and J ends, which lost 0 bases and 4 bases, there was a span of 10 bases. The CDR3 loop spans 15 amino acids. The DNA for the CDR3 is TGCGCCAGCAGCTTGGGGGGCGCCGGCACCGGGGAGCTGTTTTTT. Protein sequence: CASSLGGAGTGELFF.

The chain is built from TRBV6-1 and TRBJ1-1, with D possibly being TRBD1 (5 bases). The CDR3 contains 14 residues. Trimming cost V 2 bases and J 2 bases, with 9 bases left between them. In germline, CDR1 is MNHNS, CDR2 SASEGT. CDR3 protein: CASSELQGNTEAFF. The CDR3 DNA reads TGTGCCAGCAGTGAACTGCAGGGAAACACTGAAGCTTTCTTT.

This clone was detected only once. CDR3 sequence reads: CASSRSGEAFF. CDR3 DNA sequence: TGTGCCAGCAGTAGGAGCGGTGAAGCTTTCTTT. The V call is TRBV7-3, the J call TRBJ1-1; D unresolved. CDR1 SGHTA and CDR2 FQGTGA come from the germline V gene. CDR3 length equals 11 residues. V was clipped by 6 bases and J by 7 bases, with 9 bases between them.

This chain uses TRBV28 with TRBJ2-2; tentative D call: TRBD2 (6 bases). Germline V gives CDR1 MDHEN, CDR2 SYDVKM. V dropped 6 bases and J dropped 5 bases, with 13 bases sitting between them. This CDR3 region has 14 residues. The chain's CDR3 is CASSSGSRTGELFF. As DNA, the CDR3 is TGTGCCAGCAGCAGCGGGTCTCGGACCGGGGAGCTGTTTTTT.

The chain is built from TRBV24-1 and TRBJ2-3; 11 positions agree with TRBD2. Looked up from germline, CDR1 is KGHDR and CDR2 is SFDVKD. This CDR3 has 18 amino acids. The V gene end was trimmed by 3 bases and the J gene end by 5 bases; junction bases not matched to a gene: 12. The CDR3 DNA is TGTGCCACCAGTGATAAAGGTGGTAGCGGGGGGGCCAAAGATACGCAGTATTTT. Its translation is CATSDKGGSGGAKDTQYF.

This clone was picked up one time. This rearrangement joins TRBV7-9 to TRBJ1-2; 8 nucleotides line up with TRBD1. This CDR3 has 12 residues. The junction had 5 bases not matched to a gene; V was cut back by 5 bases and J by 9 bases. From germline, CDR1 is SEHNR and CDR2 FQNEAQ (reference sequence). The CDR3 region has the DNA TGTGCCAGCAGCCCCGGACAGGGTCGCTACACCTTC. The encoded protein is CASSPGQGRYTF.

The DNA of the CDR3 is TGTGCCAGCAGCCGACATGTCTACAATGAGCAGTTCTTC. Encoded protein: CASSRHVYNEQFF. The chain carries TRBV11-3 and TRBJ2-1; the D is unclear. This CDR3 contains 13 residues. Germline V CDR1 and CDR2: SGHNT, YENEEA. The germline V and J ends were trimmed by 5 bases and 3 bases, with 8 bases remaining between them. The full variable domain, with the rest looked up from reference TRBV11-3 and TRBJ2-1, is EAGVVQSPRYKIIEKKQPVAFWCNPISGHNTLYWYLQNLGQGPELLIRYENEEAVDDSQLPKDRFSAERLKGVDSTLKIQPAELGDSAVYLCASSRHVYNEQFFGPGTRLTVL.